Each of the 23 T cell receptor beta chains below was sequenced from the same sample in a study of T-cell reconstitution after alpha-beta-depleted transplantation in children (dated by TCRdb to the mid-2010s). The library was produced with PCR. Sequencing took place on an Illumina HiSeq 2500. TCR library preparation used molecular barcoding, with unique molecular identifiers applied to normalize quantification of the TCRbeta repertoire. TCRdb reworked the public reads: Q25 trimming with fastp, MiXCR clone assembly, productive beta chains retained. Every CDR3 protein is listed once, alongside the most common genes and DNA of its rows. A total of hundreds of thousands of distinct CDR3 sequences appear in this sample, about 12% of them only once. In total, the top ten clones hold approximately 0.8% of the sample. Interpreted using the paper, the treatment or condition label stands for: allogeneic hematopoietic cell transplantation with graft depleted of TCRalphabeta T cells and CD19 B cells.

The specimen was PBMCs, collected before TCRalphabeta/CD19-depleted stem cell transplant. All receptors come from a girl aged 2 to 9 with congenital amegakaryocytic thrombocytopenia, due to receive a stem cell transplant.

This chain joins TRBV7-6 and TRBJ2-7; the D gene is possibly TRBD2 (5 bases). The length of the CDR3 is 15 residues. Trimming pared 1 base from V and 1 base from J, leaving 11 bases between. The germline CDR1 and CDR2 sequences are SGHVS and FNYEAQ. CDR3 in amino acids: CASSLGSDTSYEQYF. The CDR3 nucleotides are TGTGCCAGCAGCTTAGGTAGCGACACATCCTACGAGCAGTACTTC.

The chain is built from TRBV20-1 and TRBJ2-3; no clear D gene. The length of the CDR3 is 16 residues. The germline gives CDR1 DFQATT, CDR2 SNEGSKA (reference sequence). Trimming removed 6 bases at V and 5 bases at J, with 24 bases between. CDR3 in amino acids: CSALGRVSPARDTQYF. The DNA for the CDR3 is TGCAGTGCCCTCGGCCGGGTGAGTCCCGCAAGAGATACGCAGTATTTT.

This clonotype came up many times. The chain employs TRBV5-1 and TRBJ1-3, with 8 bases aligning to TRBD1. V was pared by 2 bases and J by 2 bases, with 6 bases of the junction left unmatched. There are 16 residues in the CDR3. Looked up from germline, CDR1 is SGHRS and CDR2 is YFSETQ. This CDR3 reads CASSFSPTGAGNTIYF. Here the CDR3 DNA reads TGCGCCAGCAGCTTCTCCCCGACAGGGGCTGGAAACACCATATATTTT.

This clonotype was counted a single time. V and J are TRBV5-1 and TRBJ2-5; D is unresolved. CDR1 SGHRS and CDR2 YFSETQ come from the germline V gene. There are 12 residues in the CDR3. V dropped 4 bases and J dropped 3 bases, with 7 bases sitting between them. CDR3 sequence: CASSPTKETQYF. For the CDR3, the DNA is TGCGCCAGCAGCCCCACTAAAGAGACCCAGTACTTC.

This clonotype was detected only a few times. The CDR3 reads CASGPVPSGRASGDEQFF. The CDR3 DNA follows: TGTGCTAGTGGCCCTGTCCCTAGCGGGAGGGCCAGTGGTGATGAGCAGTTCTTC. V is TRBV12-5 and J is TRBJ2-1; TRBD2 matches 12 bases. This CDR3 region has 18 residues. J was trimmed by 8 bases and V by 6 bases; bases with no gene match: 17. Looked up from germline, CDR1 is LGHNT and CDR2 is FRNRAP.

The V gene is TRBV15, the J gene TRBJ2-4, with no clear D. CDR1 LNHNV and CDR2 YYDKDF come from the germline V gene (reference sequence). The CDR3 is made up of 15 amino acids. V was clipped by 0 bases and J by 9 bases, with 15 bases between them. The CDR3 nucleotides are TGTGCCACCAGCAGAGATAAAGCAGCCCACGGCATTCAGTACTTC. It translates to CATSRDKAAHGIQYF.

This clonotype has at least ten counts. The chain combines TRBV5-1 with TRBJ2-7; TRBD2 agrees at 7 bases. The CDR3 extends over 17 amino acids. Per germline, CDR1 SGHRS and CDR2 YFSETQ. V lost 1 base, J lost 1 base, and 11 bases stayed unmatched. The CDR3 DNA reads as TGCGCCAGCAGCTTGTTCCTGTTACTAGCGCCTTCCTACGAGCAGTACTTC. Its protein product is CASSLFLLLAPSYEQYF.

This clonotype came up a few times. The CDR3 region has the DNA TGTGCCAGCAGCCGAAGCGGGAGAGACACAGATACGCAGTATTTT. Translating gives CASSRSGRDTDTQYF. This chain uses TRBV7-6 with TRBJ2-3, with 8 bases identical to TRBD2. Germline CDR1 reads SGHVS; CDR2 reads FNYEAQ. Losses at the gene ends were 5 bases for V and 2 bases for J; bases not matched to a gene: 6. This CDR3 spans 15 amino acids.

This clonotype has ten or more counts. This chain links TRBV20-1 with TRBJ2-7, with 7 bases lining up with TRBD2. This CDR3 spans 14 amino acids. The ends lost 4 bases at V and 2 bases at J; junction bases unmatched: 8. Per germline, CDR1 DFQATT and CDR2 SNEGSKA (reference sequence). CDR3 loop: CSANIAGAPYEQYF. The CDR3 DNA reads TGCAGTGCTAACATCGCGGGAGCCCCCTACGAGCAGTACTTC.

This clonotype showed up just a few times. V is TRBV5-6 and J is TRBJ1-5; D call uncertain. CDR1 is SGHDT, CDR2 YYEEEE, per germline. V lost 3 bases and J lost 6, with 13 bases in between. The CDR3 totals 14 residues. CDR3 sequence reads: CASSSSTSGQPQHF. DNA for the CDR3: TGTGCCAGCAGCTCGTCAACATCGGGTCAGCCCCAGCATTTT. Full variable domain (outside the CDR3, taken from reference TRBV5-6 and TRBJ1-5): DAGVTQSPTHLIKTRGQQVTLRCSPKSGHDTVSWYQQALGQGPQFIFQYYEEEERQRGNFPDRFSGHQFPNYSSELNVNALLLGDSALYLCASSSSTSGQPQHFGDGTRLSIL.

This clonotype has at least ten counts. The chain uses TRBV5-1 and TRBJ1-4; D uncertain. V gave up 4 bases and J gave up 2 bases, with 12 bases separating them. CDR1 SGHRS and CDR2 YFSETQ come from the germline V gene. CDR3 length equals 15 residues. CDR3 protein: CASSRSGGTNEKLFF. For the CDR3, the DNA is TGCGCCAGCAGCCGTTCAGGAGGGACTAATGAAAAACTGTTTTTT.

This chain links TRBV2 with TRBJ1-1; no firm D call. The CDR3 consists of 13 residues. V shed 1 base and J shed 3 bases, with 6 bases lying between them. Germline V gives CDR1 SNHLY, CDR2 FYNNEI. The CDR3 DNA reads TGTGCCAGCAGTGAAGAACAGCACACTGAAGCTTTCTTT. Its protein product is CASSEEQHTEAFF.

CDR3 coding DNA: TGTGCCCCGGGACTAGGGATCTCCGGGACCTACAATGAGCAGTTCTTC. Amino acid sequence: CAPGLGISGTYNEQFF. V usage is TRBV6-1 and J usage is TRBJ2-1; the match to TRBD2 covers 8 bases. The CDR3 spans 16 residues. Germline V lookup: CDR1 MNHNS, CDR2 SASEGT. The trim removed 11 bases at V and 2 bases at J, leaving 14 bases unmatched.

This chain uses TRBV19 with TRBJ2-7; D perhaps matches TRBD2 (6 bases). The CDR3 is 14 residues long. Germline CDR1 reads LNHDA; CDR2 reads SQIVND (reference sequence). Trimming took 5 bases from V and 2 from J, leaving 13 bases between them. CDR3 residues: CASSPRLDPYEQYF. The CDR3 DNA is TGTGCCAGTAGTCCGCGACTAGATCCCTACGAGCAGTACTTC.

The chain combines TRBV5-1 with TRBJ2-2; TRBD1 aligns across 7 bases. Unmatched junction bases numbered 12, after V lost 2 bases and J lost 5 bases. Germline loops: CDR1 SGHRS, CDR2 YFSETQ. This CDR3 contains 17 residues. CDR3 sequence (DNA): TGCGCCAGCAGCTTTAATCCCGGGACAGAGATTACCGGGGAGCTGTTTTTT. It codes for CASSFNPGTEITGELFF.

This clonotype was found a few times. This chain joins TRBV20-1 and TRBJ2-3; TRBD2 matches 15 bases. CDR3 length: 15 amino acids. V was pared by 3 bases and J by 5 bases, with 3 bases of the junction left unmatched. Germline V gene lookup returns CDR1 DFQATT and CDR2 SNEGSKA (reference sequence). DNA for the CDR3: TGCAGTGCTAGGGGACTAGCGGGAGGAGTAGATACGCAGTATTTT. As protein: CSARGLAGGVDTQYF.

V and J are TRBV7-6 and TRBJ2-7, with 8 bases that match TRBD2. Trimming at V came to 4 bases and at J to 3 bases, leaving 8 bases not matched to a gene. Germline V gene sequence: CDR1 SGHVS, CDR2 FNYEAQ. The CDR3 extends over 15 amino acids. DNA for the CDR3: TGTGCCAGCAGCTCCCCTAGCGGGCCCCACTACGAGCAGTACTTC. Protein: CASSSPSGPHYEQYF.

At least ten counts were recorded for this clonotype. This sequence joins TRBV13 and TRBJ2-7, with a weak D call TRBD2 (5 bases). V dropped 6 bases and J dropped 2 bases, with 14 bases sitting between them. CDR3 length: 14 residues. Looked up from germline, CDR1 is PRHDT and CDR2 is FYEKMQ (reference sequence). The CDR3 is CASSFGGGTYEQYF. The CDR3 DNA follows: TGTGCCAGCAGTTTTGGAGGTGGGACCTACGAGCAGTACTTC.

This clonotype was detected only a few times. This rearrangement joins TRBV24-1 to TRBJ2-1, with 7 positions matching TRBD1. CDR3 size: 12 residues. Trimming cost V 7 bases and J 4 bases; bases outside gene matches: 0. Germline V CDR1 and CDR2: KGHDR, SFDVKD. CDR3 sequence: CATRGQYNEQFF. CDR3 sequence (DNA): TGTGCCACCAGGGGACAGTACAATGAGCAGTTCTTC.

This clonotype was observed at least ten times. This chain uses TRBV9 with TRBJ1-3; D gene uncertain. There are 15 residues in the CDR3. The germline CDR1 and CDR2 sequences are SGDLS and YYNGEE. V gave up 3 bases and J gave up 0 bases, with 10 bases separating them. CDR3 sequence reads: CASSGLGSSGNTIYF. Written as DNA, the CDR3 is TGTGCCAGCAGCGGCCTGGGCAGCTCTGGAAACACCATATATTTT.

This clonotype showed up many times. The chain has TRBV5-1 and TRBJ1-1, with D tentatively TRBD1 (6 bases). The CDR3 is made up of 15 amino acids. V was trimmed by 5 bases and J by 1 base, leaving 15 bases between them. Germline V CDR1 and CDR2: SGHRS, YFSETQ. CDR3 in amino acids: CASRRGRTENTEAFF. In DNA, the CDR3 is TGCGCCAGCAGACGGGGGCGGACGGAGAACACTGAAGCTTTCTTT. The complete variable domain, with remaining parts taken from reference TRBV5-1 and TRBJ1-1, reads KAGVTQTPRYLIKTRGQQVTLSCSPISGHRSVSWYQQTPGQGLQFLFEYFSETQRNKGNFPGRFSGRQFSNSRSEMNVSTLELGDSALYLCASRRGRTENTEAFFGQGTRLTVV.

There are a few counts of this clonotype. The rearrangement links TRBV5-1 to TRBJ2-3; TRBD2 aligns across 9 bases. Germline assignment: CDR1 SGHRS and CDR2 YFSETQ. There are 14 residues in the CDR3. V gave up 0 bases and J gave up 10 bases; unmatched junction bases: 6. Here the CDR3 DNA reads TGCGCCAGCAGCTTGGAGCGGGAGGTGAGATCGCAGTATTTT. Its protein product is CASSLEREVRSQYF.

The table lists this clonotype with many counts. The chain has TRBV7-3 and TRBJ1-1; TRBD1 is a possible D gene (6 bases). V was trimmed by 0 bases and J by 2 bases, leaving 7 bases between them. The CDR3 length is 14 residues. CDR1 and CDR2 (germline): SGHTA, FQGTGA. The CDR3 region is CASSLTGTNTEAFF. The DNA for the CDR3 is TGTGCCAGCAGCTTAACCGGGACAAACACTGAAGCTTTCTTT.